This T cell receptor beta chain comes out of a study of blood T cell repertoires in COVID-19. Background on the study: Spain, Italy and the United States supplied samples that represented acute and convalescent COVID-19. The analysed material was cDNA or gDNA that came from T cells, B-cell-depleted T cells, or PBMCs.

Germline lookup yields CDR1 SGHTA and CDR2 FQGNSA. Unmatched junction bases numbered 11, after V lost 5 bases and J lost 7 bases. This CDR3 comprises 14 residues. Methods used by the authors: Estimation of nucleated cell counts relied on the amplification of reference gene primers. The assay was immunoSEQ multiplex PCR, and TCRdb's table has in-frame clones only and misses some. Clonal size and the V and J genes are those of that table, whereas D and trimming came from the DNA. Of about 99,000 clones in the sample, 87% were seen once. The sequenced sample was peripheral blood. The chain couples TRBV7-2 to TRBJ2-7; 7 nucleotides line up with TRBD2. The receptor was isolated from a man in his fifties or sixties with acute or convalescent COVID-19. The DNA of the CDR3 is TGTGCCAGCAGCGCCCCAGGGCGGGGGAGGGAGCAGTACTTC. Translated, it gives CASSAPGRGREQYF.